These 25 T cell receptor beta chains came from one sample sequenced in a study of blood T cell repertoires in COVID-19 (TCRdb year 2020). The method behind the library was the immunoSEQ multiplex PCR assay. TCRdb re-hosts the immuneACCESS table, in-frame sequences only. Its copies lack some clones; in the studies checked, an unresolved V gene accounts for under half of them, and the cause for the rest is not known. In all, the sample holds approximately 240,000 clones, and 70% to 90% of those were seen once. The ten most abundant clones make up approximately 2% of the sample. Sequencing was performed on peripheral blood. These receptors came from a woman aged 40 to 55 who had recovered from COVID-19.

This chain links TRBV4-2 with TRBJ2-1; TRBD2 matches at 10 bases. This CDR3 has 18 amino acids. The germline V gene encodes CDR1 LGHNA and CDR2 YNFKEQ. V lost 0 bases to trimming and J lost 8 bases; unmatched junction nucleotides: 13. The CDR3 region is CASSQDTTRGLAFDEQFF. Written as DNA, the CDR3 is TGTGCCAGCAGCCAAGATACCACCCGGGGACTAGCGTTCGATGAGCAGTTCTTC.

The chain links TRBV4-1 to TRBJ2-5; tentative D call: TRBD2 (5 bases). This CDR3 is built from 15 residues. Looked up from germline, CDR1 is MGHRA and CDR2 is YSYEKL. Trimming cost V 3 bases and J 4 bases, with 15 bases left between them. The CDR3 DNA reads as TGCGCCAGCAGCCACCCCACCCCCCGGGGAGAGACCCAGTACTTC. Translating gives CASSHPTPRGETQYF.

About this clone: The same CDR3 arises from other DNA sequences in this sample as well. The chain employs TRBV5-1 and TRBJ1-6; a weak D match, TRBD1 (5 bases). Germline loops: CDR1 SGHRS, CDR2 YFSETQ. The CDR3 is made up of 15 amino acids. The V gene lost 2 bases and the J gene lost 0 bases, with 6 bases spanning the gap. The CDR3 DNA follows: TGCGCCAGCAGCTTAGACAGCTCCTATAATTCACCCCTCCACTTT. Its protein product is CASSLDSSYNSPLHF.

The chain joins TRBV5-1 to TRBJ2-7, with 7 nucleotides matching TRBD1. With V trimmed by 4 bases and J by 6 bases, 4 bases remained unmatched. This CDR3 region has 12 residues. Germline-derived CDR1 and CDR2 are SGHRS and YFSETQ. CDR3 residues: CASSHDRAEQYF. The DNA for the CDR3 is TGCGCCAGCAGCCACGACAGGGCCGAGCAGTACTTC.

J is TRBJ2-1 and V is TRBV5-4; TRBD2 matches 7 bases. Trimming at V came to 2 bases and at J to 1 base, leaving 3 bases not matched to a gene. The length of the CDR3 is 15 residues. Germline CDR1 reads SGHNT; CDR2 reads YYREEE (reference sequence). The CDR3 DNA is TGTGCCAGCAGCTTCGGCGGGAGATCCTACAATGAGCAGTTCTTC. Translating gives CASSFGGRSYNEQFF.

CDR3 DNA: TGTGCCAGCAGCCGGGACAGTTTTCCGGGCAATCAGCCCCAGCATTTT. Translated: CASSRDSFPGNQPQHF. The chain joins TRBV9 to TRBJ1-5, with 7 bases identical to TRBD1. Germline CDR1 is SGDLS and CDR2 is YYNGEE. The CDR3 is 16 residues long. J was trimmed by 2 bases and V by 4 bases; bases with no gene match: 9.

This sequence joins TRBV5-1 and TRBJ1-2, with D possibly matching TRBD1 (5 bases). Germline V gene lookup returns CDR1 SGHRS and CDR2 YFSETQ. V dropped 0 bases and J dropped 6 bases, with 9 bases sitting between them. The CDR3 runs to 13 residues. The CDR3 region has the DNA TGCGCCAGCAGCTTGGCTGACAGAGATGGCTACACCTTC. Its translation: CASSLADRDGYTF.

The V call is TRBV9, the J call TRBJ2-5; TRBD1 matches at 8 bases. Losses at the gene ends were 4 bases for V and 5 bases for J; bases not matched to a gene: 7. Germline assignment: CDR1 SGDLS and CDR2 YYNGEE. This CDR3 region has 14 residues. CDR3 sequence reads: CASSPDRGTETQYF. CDR3 nucleotides: TGTGCCAGCAGCCCCGACAGGGGCACGGAGACCCAGTACTTC.

The chain links TRBV7-2 to TRBJ2-7, with D perhaps matching TRBD2 (7 bases). Germline V gene sequence: CDR1 SGHTA, CDR2 FQGNSA. The V end lost 5 bases, the J end lost 9 bases, and 26 bases lay between the germline ends. This CDR3 spans 16 amino acids. CDR3 protein: CASSPLATAGASAQYF. The DNA of the CDR3 is TGTGCCAGCAGCCCACTCGCCACCGCGGGGGCCTCCGCGCAGTACTTC.

The chain carries TRBV7-2 and TRBJ2-7, with 7 bases that match TRBD2. Germline CDR1 reads SGHTA; CDR2 reads FQGNSA. The CDR3 covers 15 residues. J was trimmed by 4 bases and V by 5 bases; bases with no gene match: 11. The CDR3 bases are TGTGCCAGCAGCGAGGGGCTAGCGGACATTTACGAGCAGTACTTC. Translated: CASSEGLADIYEQYF.

The chain joins TRBV7-8 to TRBJ1-5; D is possibly TRBD1 (6 bases). The CDR3 runs 15 residues. Germline CDR1 SGHVS, CDR2 FQNEAQ. Trimming removed 5 bases at V and 7 bases at J, with 18 bases between. The CDR3, as DNA: TGTGCCAGCAGCCGCGGACAGACTCCAAGGCAGCCCCAGCATTTT. It is translated as CASSRGQTPRQPQHF.

This chain connects TRBV12-3 or TRBV12-4 to TRBJ1-2; D not resolved. The CDR3 contains 13 residues. V was shortened by 8 bases and J by 0 bases, with 10 bases between the two germline ends. In DNA form, the CDR3 reads TGTGCCAGCGCCCCTCTAGCTAACTATGGCTACACCTTC. Translating gives CASAPLANYGYTF.

The chain recombines TRBV14 with TRBJ1-1; tentative D call: TRBD1 (6 bases). The CDR3 extends over 13 amino acids. Germline-derived CDR1 and CDR2 are SGHDN and FVKESK. Between the trimmed V and J ends, which lost 5 bases and 3 bases, there was a span of 10 bases. The chain's CDR3 is CASSLQGYTEAFF. Written as DNA, the CDR3 is TGTGCCAGCAGCTTACAGGGATACACTGAAGCTTTCTTT.

The chain links TRBV4-3 to TRBJ2-3; 7 bases align to TRBD2. CDR1 and CDR2 from the germline V gene are LGHNA and YSLEER. CDR3 size: 15 residues. Trimming removed 0 bases from V and 2 bases from J; junction bases left unmatched: 2. CDR3 bases: TGCGCCAGCAGCCAAGAGGGACTACCCACAGATACGCAGTATTTT. Amino acids: CASSQEGLPTDTQYF.

The rearrangement links TRBV24-1 to TRBJ2-3; D gene uncertain. The ends were cut back, 1 base at V and 6 bases at J, with 4 bases in the middle. Per the germline V gene, CDR1 is KGHDR and CDR2 is SFDVKD. The CDR3 totals 12 residues. The CDR3 loop is CATSDFVDTQYF. In nucleotides, the CDR3 is TGTGCCACCAGTGATTTCGTCGATACGCAGTATTTT.

The chain combines TRBV5-4 with TRBJ2-5; 11 bases agree with TRBD2. Germline loops: CDR1 SGHNT, CDR2 YYREEE (reference sequence). The CDR3 sequence is 18 residues long. After removal of 4 bases from V and 5 bases from J, the junction contained 16 bases not matched to a gene. CDR3 DNA sequence: TGTGCCAGCAGCCCGGCCGGGAACCGACTAGCGGGATTCGAGACCCAGTACTTC. This encodes CASSPAGNRLAGFETQYF.

The chain recombines TRBV9 with TRBJ2-7, with TRBD1 identical over 9 bases. Germline-derived CDR1 and CDR2 are SGDLS and YYNGEE. Losses at the gene ends were 0 bases for V and 3 bases for J; bases not matched to a gene: 16. This CDR3 is built from 19 residues. CDR3 sequence (DNA): TGTGCCAGCAGCGTAGTAGGAAAGATACCGGGACAGGGTTTCTACGAGCAGTACTTC. Translated, it gives CASSVVGKIPGQGFYEQYF.

The chain joins TRBV7-6 to TRBJ2-7; TRBD1 aligns across 12 bases. The CDR3 is 16 amino acids. J was trimmed by 4 bases and V by 3 bases; bases with no gene match: 7. Germline CDR1 and CDR2: SGHVS and FNYEAQ. CDR3 sequence (DNA): TGTGCCAGCAGCTTCACCGGGACAGGGGGCCTTTACGAGCAGTACTTC. As protein: CASSFTGTGGLYEQYF.

V gene TRBV19 combines with J gene TRBJ1-1; 9 nucleotides line up with TRBD1. Looked up from germline, CDR1 is LNHDA and CDR2 is SQIVND (reference sequence). The CDR3 runs 14 residues. The V gene end was trimmed by 1 base and the J gene end by 5 bases; junction bases not matched to a gene: 2. The CDR3 protein is CASSIGDRATEAFF. DNA of the CDR3: TGTGCCAGTAGTATAGGGGACAGGGCAACTGAAGCTTTCTTT. Supplemented by reference TRBV19 and TRBJ1-1, the full variable domain reads DGGITQSPKYLFRKEGQNVTLSCEQNLNHDAMYWYRQDPGQGLRLIYYSQIVNDFQKGDIAEGYSVSREKKESFPLTVTSAQKNPTAFYLCASSIGDRATEAFFGQGTRLTVV.

The CDR3 DNA follows: TGTGCCATCAGTGATATCATGGCAGGAAACTACGAGCAGTACTTC. Amino acid sequence: CAISDIMAGNYEQYF. J is TRBJ2-7 and V is TRBV10-3; D is ambiguous. The germline CDR1 and CDR2 sequences are ENHRY and SYGVKD. There are 15 residues in the CDR3. Trimming removed 3 bases from V and 3 bases from J, with 15 bases in between.

The V gene is TRBV18, the J gene TRBJ2-6; perhaps TRBD1 as D (6 bases). CDR1 is KGHSH and CDR2 is LQKENI in the germline V gene. Between the trimmed V and J ends, which lost 0 bases and 0 bases, there was a span of 9 bases. The CDR3 contains 17 residues. The CDR3 DNA follows: TGTGCCAGCTCACCACCGGACAGCCTCTCTGGGGCCAACGTCCTGACTTTC. Translated: CASSPPDSLSGANVLTF.

The rearrangement joins TRBV28 to TRBJ1-3; 7 bases map to TRBD1. Germline V gene data show CDR1 as MDHEN and CDR2 as SYDVKM. The CDR3 sequence is 18 residues long. J gave up 1 base and V 3 bases, and 12 bases lay outside the gene matches. In DNA, the CDR3 is TGTGCCAGCAGTTTCTCCTTTACCGACAGGGAGTCTGGAAACACCATATATTTT. This encodes CASSFSFTDRESGNTIYF.

The chain joins TRBV29-1 to TRBJ2-2; D may be TRBD1 (5 bases). The CDR3 totals 14 residues. V shed 7 bases and J shed 0 bases, with 12 bases lying between them. Germline V gene lookup returns CDR1 SQVTM and CDR2 ANQGSEA. This CDR3 reads CSGRQKPNTGELFF. The CDR3 bases are TGCAGCGGAAGACAGAAGCCGAACACCGGGGAGCTGTTTTTT.

V usage is TRBV6-4 and J usage is TRBJ2-1; D unclear. The CDR3 contains 13 residues. Trimming cost V 6 bases and J 6 bases, with 12 bases left between them. Looked up from germline, CDR1 is MRHNA and CDR2 is SNTAGT. The CDR3 here is CASSPERGNEQFF. The DNA of the CDR3 is TGTGCCAGCAGCCCGGAACGCGGCAATGAGCAGTTCTTC.

The chain combines TRBV7-9 with TRBJ2-3; D is undetermined. This CDR3 contains 16 residues. Germline V gives CDR1 SEHNR, CDR2 FQNEAQ (reference sequence). The germline V and J ends were trimmed by 3 bases and 0 bases, with 13 bases remaining between them. The DNA for the CDR3 is TGTGCCAGCAGCTTCAGACGACTCACTAGCACAGATACGCAGTATTTT. It is translated as CASSFRRLTSTDTQYF.